The rows below give T cell receptor beta chains drawn from one sample of a study of blood T cells in healthy people across ages. MiXCR, run by TCRdb on the 5' RACE reads, gives a single entry per CDR3 protein. Seen here are around 970,000 distinct CDR3 sequences, roughly half observed once, and the top ten hold over 20%. Source material: blood. These TCRs come from a woman in her fifties or sixties in good health. Each CDR3 is given with its conserved first and last residue. Fields, in order: D gene, J gene, V gene, clone size, CDR3 protein, CDR3 DNA. A D gene is named only where the DNA matches it firmly. Expanded clones get a size class; other rows say once, few or many, or leave the size out.

D gene: TRBD2
J gene: TRBJ2-7
V gene: TRBV12-5
clone size: NA
CDR3 protein: CASGGTSGNYNEQYF
CDR3 DNA: TGTGCTAGTGGTGGAACTAGCGGGAACTACAATGAGCAGTACTTC

D gene: NA
J gene: TRBJ2-2
V gene: TRBV29-1
clone size: NA
CDR3 protein: CSVTNQGAGELFF
CDR3 DNA: TGCAGCGTTACGAATCAGGGTGCCGGGGAGCTGTTTTTT

D gene: NA
J gene: TRBJ2-4
V gene: TRBV10-3
clone size: NA
CDR3 protein: CAISEGSSEQHF
CDR3 DNA: TGTGCCATCAGTGAGGGAAGTTCCGAGCAGCACTTC

D gene: NA
J gene: TRBJ2-3
V gene: TRBV4-2
clone size: few
CDR3 protein: CASSQESTGEGYTQYF
CDR3 DNA: TGTGCCAGCAGCCAAGAATCGACAGGGGAGGGGTATACGCAGTATTTT

D gene: NA
J gene: TRBJ2-5
V gene: TRBV28
clone size: NA
CDR3 protein: CASSFEGSQYQETQYF
CDR3 DNA: TGTGCCAGCAGTTTTGAGGGGTCCCAGTACCAAGAGACCCAGTACTTC

D gene: TRBD2
J gene: TRBJ2-1
V gene: TRBV12-3/TRBV12-4
clone size: NA
CDR3 protein: CASSLGGLAGHEQFF
CDR3 DNA: TGTGCCAGCAGTTTGGGGGGACTAGCCGGCCATGAGCAGTTCTTC

D gene: NA
J gene: TRBJ2-3
V gene: TRBV29-1
clone size: NA
CDR3 protein: CSVAVADTQYF
CDR3 DNA: TGCAGCGTAGCTGTGGCAGATACGCAGTATTTT

D gene: NA
J gene: TRBJ1-1
V gene: TRBV29-1
clone size: NA
CDR3 protein: CSVDGYSTEAFF
CDR3 DNA: TGCAGCGTTGATGGGTACTCGACTGAAGCTTTCTTT

D gene: TRBD1
J gene: TRBJ2-3
V gene: TRBV20-1
clone size: once
CDR3 protein: CSARDSGGPDTQYF
CDR3 DNA: TGCAGTGCTAGAGATTCAGGGGGCCCAGATACGCAGTATTTT

D gene: TRBD1
J gene: TRBJ1-6
V gene: TRBV20-1
clone size: few
CDR3 protein: CSARDHRGGNSPLHF
CDR3 DNA: TGCAGTGCTAGAGATCACAGGGGTGGAAATTCACCCCTCCACTTT

D gene: TRBD2
J gene: TRBJ2-5
V gene: TRBV28
clone size: NA
CDR3 protein: CASSTWTSSETQYF
CDR3 DNA: TGTGCCAGCAGTACCTGGACTAGTTCAGAGACCCAGTACTTC

D gene: TRBD1
J gene: TRBJ2-7
V gene: TRBV28
clone size: few
CDR3 protein: CATRDRGVIPRNEQYF
CDR3 DNA: TGTGCCACCCGGGACAGGGGAGTGATTCCACGTAACGAGCAGTACTTC

D gene: NA
J gene: TRBJ2-2
V gene: TRBV24-1
clone size: few
CDR3 protein: CATSDWVVANTGELFF
CDR3 DNA: TGTGCCACCAGTGATTGGGTTGTAGCGAACACCGGGGAGCTGTTTTTT

D gene: TRBD2
J gene: TRBJ2-1
V gene: TRBV20-1
clone size: NA
CDR3 protein: CSARLSGTSGHNEQFF
CDR3 DNA: TGCAGTGCTAGACTATCCGGGACTAGCGGCCACAATGAGCAGTTCTTC

D gene: NA
J gene: TRBJ2-3
V gene: TRBV7-2
clone size: NA
CDR3 protein: CASIKRAITDTQYF
CDR3 DNA: TGTGCCAGCATAAAGCGGGCCATCACAGATACGCAGTATTTT

D gene: NA
J gene: TRBJ1-1
V gene: TRBV29-1
clone size: once
CDR3 protein: CSGGRPNTEAFF
CDR3 DNA: TGCAGCGGCGGACGGCCGAACACTGAAGCTTTCTTT

D gene: NA
J gene: TRBJ2-3
V gene: TRBV10-2
clone size: few
CDR3 protein: CASSESYGIPDTQYF
CDR3 DNA: TGCGCCAGCAGTGAGAGTTACGGGATCCCAGATACGCAGTATTTT

D gene: TRBD2
J gene: TRBJ2-7
V gene: TRBV5-1
clone size: few
CDR3 protein: CASSLVLAGADEQYF
CDR3 DNA: TGCGCCAGCAGCTTGGTTTTGGCGGGAGCCGACGAGCAGTACTTC

D gene: NA
J gene: TRBJ2-1
V gene: TRBV29-1
clone size: NA
CDR3 protein: CSVEGARLNINEQFF
CDR3 DNA: TGCAGCGTTGAAGGGGCCCGCCTCAACATCAACGAGCAGTTCTTC

D gene: NA
J gene: TRBJ2-5
V gene: TRBV20-1
clone size: few
CDR3 protein: CSARLVTQETQYF
CDR3 DNA: TGCAGTGCTAGATTAGTTACCCAAGAGACCCAGTACTTC

D gene: TRBD1
J gene: TRBJ2-3
V gene: TRBV13
clone size: NA
CDR3 protein: CASSLVQGVVDTQYF
CDR3 DNA: TGTGCCAGCAGCTTAGTACAGGGGGTAGTAGATACGCAGTATTTT

D gene: NA
J gene: TRBJ2-7
V gene: TRBV6-1
clone size: NA
CDR3 protein: CASSGGQPSYEQYF
CDR3 DNA: TGTGCCAGCAGTGGGGGGCAGCCCTCCTACGAGCAGTACTTC

D gene: NA
J gene: TRBJ1-2
V gene: TRBV5-1
clone size: once
CDR3 protein: CASTPGFFYGYTF
CDR3 DNA: TGCGCCAGCACCCCGGGATTCTTCTATGGCTACACCTTC

D gene: NA
J gene: TRBJ1-5
V gene: TRBV6-2/TRBV6-3
clone size: NA
CDR3 protein: CASTGLGQPQHF
CDR3 DNA: TGTGCCAGCACGGGTTTAGGGCAGCCCCAGCATTTT

D gene: NA
J gene: TRBJ2-1
V gene: TRBV29-1
clone size: once
CDR3 protein: CSFSSGPYNEQFF
CDR3 DNA: TGCAGCTTCTCTAGTGGGCCCTACAATGAGCAGTTCTTC

D gene: TRBD1
J gene: TRBJ2-5
V gene: TRBV3-1
clone size: NA
CDR3 protein: CASSPYGTGGVDIETQYF
CDR3 DNA: TGTGCCAGCAGCCCATACGGGACAGGGGGTGTCGATATAGAGACCCAGTACTTC

D gene: NA
J gene: TRBJ2-1
V gene: TRBV5-1
clone size: once
CDR3 protein: CASCFSTSTVNKQFF
CDR3 DNA: TGCGCCAGCTGCTTCTCTACCAGCACAGTCAATAAGCAGTTCTTC

D gene: NA
J gene: TRBJ1-2
V gene: TRBV29-1
clone size: NA
CDR3 protein: CSVADTINYGYTF
CDR3 DNA: TGCAGCGTTGCGGACACGATTAACTATGGCTACACCTTC

D gene: TRBD2
J gene: TRBJ2-4
V gene: TRBV6-5
clone size: few
CDR3 protein: CASRREGVGKNIQYF
CDR3 DNA: TGTGCCAGCAGACGGGAGGGGGTGGGCAAAAACATTCAGTACTTC

D gene: TRBD1
J gene: TRBJ2-7
V gene: TRBV6-5
clone size: few
CDR3 protein: CASSYSGQGSNEQYF
CDR3 DNA: TGTGCCAGCAGTTACTCCGGACAGGGAAGTAACGAGCAGTACTTC

D gene: NA
J gene: TRBJ2-7
V gene: TRBV28
clone size: few
CDR3 protein: CASSSLSSFRQYF
CDR3 DNA: TGTGCCAGCAGTTCCCTCTCTTCGTTCCGGCAGTACTTC

D gene: TRBD1
J gene: TRBJ2-7
V gene: TRBV27
clone size: NA
CDR3 protein: CASSFEGQGLNEQYF
CDR3 DNA: TGTGCCAGCAGTTTCGAGGGACAGGGGCTGAACGAGCAGTACTTC

D gene: NA
J gene: TRBJ1-2
V gene: TRBV6-2/TRBV6-3
clone size: NA
CDR3 protein: CASSPDSPGGYTF
CDR3 DNA: TGTGCCAGCAGTCCGGACAGTCCGGGGGGCTACACCTTC

D gene: TRBD1
J gene: TRBJ2-1
V gene: TRBV6-5
clone size: NA
CDR3 protein: CASSSTGDEQFF
CDR3 DNA: TGTGCCAGCAGTTCGACAGGGGATGAGCAGTTCTTC

D gene: TRBD2
J gene: TRBJ2-5
V gene: TRBV6-2/TRBV6-3
clone size: few
CDR3 protein: CASSYALAGGTQYF
CDR3 DNA: TGTGCCAGCAGTTACGCACTAGCGGGAGGGACCCAGTACTTC

D gene: NA
J gene: TRBJ2-7
V gene: TRBV27
clone size: once
CDR3 protein: CASSLSAEPYEQYF
CDR3 DNA: TGTGCCAGCAGTTTATCCGCGGAACCCTACGAGCAGTACTTC

D gene: NA
J gene: TRBJ2-3
V gene: TRBV20-1
clone size: NA
CDR3 protein: CSARIVDTQYF
CDR3 DNA: TGCAGTGCTAGGATCGTAGATACGCAGTATTTT

D gene: NA
J gene: TRBJ2-1
V gene: TRBV4-2
clone size: NA
CDR3 protein: CASSQNRDITYNEQFF
CDR3 DNA: TGTGCCAGCAGCCAAAACCGGGACATAACCTACAATGAGCAGTTCTTC

D gene: NA
J gene: TRBJ2-1
V gene: TRBV29-1
clone size: NA
CDR3 protein: CSVIRTNDNEQFF
CDR3 DNA: TGCAGCGTGATTAGAACGAACGACAATGAGCAGTTCTTC

D gene: NA
J gene: TRBJ2-7
V gene: TRBV14
clone size: few
CDR3 protein: CASSRPGLYEQYF
CDR3 DNA: TGTGCCAGCAGCCGGCCGGGACTTTACGAGCAGTACTTC

D gene: TRBD2
J gene: TRBJ2-1
V gene: TRBV11-2
clone size: NA
CDR3 protein: CASSTPPPSGRPNEQFF
CDR3 DNA: TGTGCCAGCAGTACCCCTCCTCCCAGCGGGAGACCCAATGAGCAGTTCTTC

D gene: NA
J gene: TRBJ1-2
V gene: TRBV6-2/TRBV6-3
clone size: NA
CDR3 protein: CASSYRSTRNYGYTF
CDR3 DNA: TGTGCCAGCAGTTACCGTTCGACTCGTAACTATGGCTACACCTTC

D gene: NA
J gene: TRBJ2-7
V gene: TRBV7-2
clone size: NA
CDR3 protein: CASSWTNGNTYEQYF
CDR3 DNA: TGTGCCAGCAGCTGGACTAACGGGAATACCTACGAGCAGTACTTC

D gene: NA
J gene: TRBJ2-3
V gene: TRBV20-1
clone size: few
CDR3 protein: CSAPPRVTDTQYF
CDR3 DNA: TGCAGTGCCCCCCCGAGGGTCACAGATACGCAGTATTTT

D gene: NA
J gene: TRBJ2-6
V gene: TRBV20-1
clone size: NA
CDR3 protein: CSAWRAGANVLTF
CDR3 DNA: TGCAGTGCTTGGAGGGCTGGGGCCAACGTCCTGACTTTC

D gene: NA
J gene: TRBJ2-1
V gene: TRBV20-1
clone size: NA
CDR3 protein: CSARLLAVYNEQFF
CDR3 DNA: TGCAGTGCTAGACTTTTAGCGGTCTACAATGAGCAGTTCTTC

D gene: NA
J gene: TRBJ2-7
V gene: TRBV4-1
clone size: NA
CDR3 protein: CASSQAPGLPGEQYF
CDR3 DNA: TGCGCCAGCAGCCAAGCCCCGGGGCTCCCTGGCGAGCAGTACTTC

D gene: NA
J gene: TRBJ1-4
V gene: TRBV25-1
clone size: NA
CDR3 protein: CASSEQLNEKLFF
CDR3 DNA: TGTGCCAGCAGTGAACAGCTTAATGAAAAACTGTTTTTT

D gene: NA
J gene: TRBJ2-5
V gene: TRBV29-1
clone size: NA
CDR3 protein: CSTLQETQYF
CDR3 DNA: TGCAGCACCCTCCAAGAGACCCAGTACTTC

D gene: TRBD2
J gene: TRBJ2-3
V gene: TRBV6-5
clone size: NA
CDR3 protein: CASRKAGENTDTQYF
CDR3 DNA: TGTGCCAGCAGAAAAGCGGGAGAGAACACAGATACGCAGTATTTT

D gene: TRBD1
J gene: TRBJ1-1
V gene: TRBV28
clone size: NA
CDR3 protein: CASLKRQGAEAFF
CDR3 DNA: TGTGCCAGCCTAAAAAGACAGGGGGCTGAAGCTTTCTTT

D gene: TRBD2
J gene: TRBJ2-5
V gene: TRBV18
clone size: few
CDR3 protein: CASSSRAKTAGETQYF
CDR3 DNA: TGTGCCAGCTCAAGTCGCGCCAAAACAGCGGGGGAGACCCAGTACTTC

D gene: NA
J gene: TRBJ1-4
V gene: TRBV21-1
clone size: few
CDR3 protein: CACSRAYNEKLFF
CDR3 DNA: TGTGCCTGCTCCCGGGCATATAATGAAAAACTGTTTTTT

D gene: TRBD2
J gene: TRBJ2-5
V gene: TRBV3-1
clone size: few
CDR3 protein: CASTEPGLQETQYF
CDR3 DNA: TGTGCCAGCACCGAGCCGGGACTACAAGAGACCCAGTACTTC

D gene: TRBD2
J gene: TRBJ2-7
V gene: TRBV5-6
clone size: NA
CDR3 protein: CASSRRGGISGINYERYF
CDR3 DNA: TGTGCCAGCAGTCGTCGGGGAGGGATTAGCGGGATTAACTACGAGCGGTACTTC